The rows below give T cell receptor beta chains drawn from one sample of a study of early T cells in non-severe SARS-CoV-2 infection. TCRdb fed the 5' RACE reads into MiXCR, producing one record per CDR3 protein. Here the sample spans about 98,000 distinct CDR3 sequences, under 15% being singletons. Sequencing input: whole blood. The source is an adult who was a healthcare worker with PCR-confirmed SARS-CoV-2 infection or an uninfected control (not recorded which). Both conserved end residues are part of each CDR3. Each record gives: V gene, J gene, clone size, D gene, CDR3 DNA, CDR3 protein. A D gene is named only where the DNA matches it firmly. Size values are once, few and many counts, or a class for expanded clones, and some rows have none.

TRBV7-9	TRBJ2-1	few	NA	TGTGCCAGCAGCTTATGGCCGCGGAACAGGAACACCTACAATGAGCAGTTCTTC	CASSLWPRNRNTYNEQFF
TRBV12-3/TRBV12-4	TRBJ1-3	few	NA	TGTGCCAGCAGTTTCGCGGGGGCATTCGGAAACACCATATATTTT	CASSFAGAFGNTIYF
TRBV11-2	TRBJ1-5	NA	NA	TGTGCCAGCAGCTCATCGATCAATAGCAATCAGCCCCAGCATTTT	CASSSSINSNQPQHF
TRBV28	TRBJ1-1	many	NA	TGTGCCAGCAGTCCGGCCCCGGGAGCTTTCTTT	CASSPAPGAFF
TRBV29-1	TRBJ2-2	few	NA	TGCAGCGTTGCCTGGGGGACCGGGGAGCTGTTTTTT	CSVAWGTGELFF
TRBV18	TRBJ2-4	NA	NA	TGTGCCAGCTCGCCGCCTTCAGGGGCGATAAAAAACATTCAGTACTTC	CASSPPSGAIKNIQYF
TRBV4-1	TRBJ2-1	few	NA	TGCGCCAGCAGCCAACCGATAGGGACGAATGAGCAGTTCTTC	CASSQPIGTNEQFF
TRBV18	TRBJ2-1	NA	NA	TGTGCCAGCTCACCACCGCGCGGCGAGGGCTACAATGAGCAGTTCTTC	CASSPPRGEGYNEQFF
TRBV11-2	TRBJ2-7	NA	NA	TGTGCCAGCAGCTCCCGCCGTTACGAGCAGTACTTC	CASSSRRYEQYF
TRBV20-1	TRBJ2-3	NA	TRBD2	TGCAGTGCTAGAGATCAGCTAGCGGGAGAAACAGATACGCAGTATTTT	CSARDQLAGETDTQYF
TRBV5-1	TRBJ2-7	many	TRBD2	TGCGCCAGCACCCCACTAGCGGGCTACGAGCAGTACTTC	CASTPLAGYEQYF
TRBV7-9	TRBJ1-2	few	NA	TGTGCCAGCAGCTTAGGTCGGGACTACTATGGCTACACCTTC	CASSLGRDYYGYTF
TRBV6-5	TRBJ2-2	few	NA	TGTGCCAGCAGCACCCATCAAGCGAACACCGGGGAGCTGTTTTTT	CASSTHQANTGELFF
TRBV18	TRBJ1-1	NA	NA	TGTGCCAGCTTGGCCGGGAGGAACACTGAAGCTTTCTTT	CASLAGRNTEAFF
TRBV12-3/TRBV12-4	TRBJ2-1	NA	NA	TGTGCCAGCAGGACCGTCCGCTACAATGAGCAGTTCTTC	CASRTVRYNEQFF
TRBV28	TRBJ2-2	few	NA	TGTGCCAGCAGTTTTGGAGCGGGTGCCCTCGGAACCGGGGAGCTGTTTTTT	CASSFGAGALGTGELFF